These 27 T cell receptor beta chains originate from one sample sequenced in a study of blood T cell repertoires in COVID-19. Generated by immunoSEQ multiplex PCR, the TCRdb table keeps only in-frame clones and is missing some. Of a few hundred thousand clones listed, 88% are singletons. Sample: peripheral blood. The receptors stem from a man aged 55 to 70 who had recovered from COVID-19.

CDR3 sequence reads: CASSFWDRRKGKNIQYF. CDR3 nucleotide sequence: TGTGCCAGCAGCTTCTGGGACAGAAGAAAAGGCAAAAACATTCAGTACTTC. J is TRBJ2-4 and V is TRBV5-4; 7 bases fit TRBD1. The trim removed 2 bases at V and 3 bases at J, leaving 11 bases unmatched. CDR3 length: 17 amino acids. The germline V gene has CDR1 SGHNT and CDR2 YYREEE (reference sequence).

The V gene is TRBV30, the J gene TRBJ1-2; TRBD1 is a possible D gene (5 bases). The CDR3 has 14 residues. V was shortened by 0 bases and J by 4 bases, with 12 bases between the two germline ends. The germline CDR1 and CDR2 sequences are GTSNPN and SVGIG (reference sequence). As DNA, the CDR3 is TGTGCCTGGAGTGTACCGGGGGACCGCTATGGCTACACCTTC. It specifies CAWSVPGDRYGYTF.

The rearrangement joins TRBV3-1 (or the pseudogene TRBV3-2) to TRBJ2-1; D is perhaps TRBD1 (5 bases). The V gene lost 2 bases and the J gene lost 9 bases, with 8 bases spanning the gap. Germline values: CDR1 LGHDT, CDR2 YNNKEL (reference sequence). The CDR3 is made up of 12 amino acids. The CDR3 loop is CASSQQGIEQFF. CDR3 nucleotide sequence: TGTGCCAGCAGCCAACAGGGCATTGAGCAGTTCTTC.

The chain joins TRBV4-1 to TRBJ2-1; 8 bases fit TRBD2. The germline CDR1 and CDR2 sequences are MGHRA and YSYEKL. This CDR3 is built from 15 residues. Trimming took 1 base from V and 5 from J; bases not matched to a gene: 4. The CDR3 DNA reads as TGCGCCAGCAGCCAAGGTGTTAGCGGGGACAATGAGCAGTTCTTC. It codes for CASSQGVSGDNEQFF.

The chain couples TRBV19 to TRBJ1-1, with D unclear. Germline CDR1 and CDR2: LNHDA and SQIVND (reference sequence). Trimming left V 1 base short and J 5 bases short, with 17 bases between. CDR3 size: 16 residues. The CDR3 is CASSIASRGQRTEAFF. DNA of the CDR3: TGTGCCAGTAGTATAGCAAGTCGAGGGCAGCGGACTGAAGCTTTCTTT.

The chain has TRBV4-2 and TRBJ2-2; TRBD2 matches at 13 bases. The CDR3 loop spans 18 amino acids. CDR1 is LGHNA, CDR2 YNFKEQ, per germline. V was pared by 0 bases and J by 4 bases, with 5 bases of the junction left unmatched. CDR3 DNA sequence: TGTGCCAGCAGCCAAGAATTGGGACTAGCGGGGACCACCGGGGAGCTGTTTTTT. Translation gives CASSQELGLAGTTGELFF.

The genes are TRBV10-3 and TRBJ1-1; TRBD1 is a possible D gene (6 bases). Trimming removed 8 bases from V and 2 bases from J, with 12 bases in between. Germline V gene data show CDR1 as ENHRY and CDR2 as SYGVKD. The CDR3 totals 13 residues. CDR3: CAIQGSSNTEAFF. DNA of the CDR3: TGTGCCATCCAGGGGTCGTCCAACACTGAAGCTTTCTTT.

The V call is TRBV11-2, the J call TRBJ2-1, with 10 bases matching TRBD2. The germline V gene has CDR1 SGHAT and CDR2 FQNNGV. The CDR3 has 18 residues. Trimming removed 7 bases from V and 0 bases from J; junction bases left unmatched: 12. The CDR3 loop reads CASIIGLAGVSSYNEQFF. The CDR3, as DNA: TGTGCCAGCATAATCGGGCTAGCGGGGGTAAGCTCCTACAATGAGCAGTTCTTC.

CDR3 nucleotide sequence: TGTGCCAGCAGCCAAGAATGGGGGCTAAGGACTGAAGCTTTCTTT. The encoded protein is CASSQEWGLRTEAFF. This chain joins TRBV14 and TRBJ1-1, with a possible D match to TRBD1 (6 bases). CDR3 length: 15 residues. Trimming took off 0 bases at V and 5 bases at J, with 13 bases between the two ends. Germline values: CDR1 SGHDN, CDR2 FVKESK.

V usage is TRBV5-1 and J usage is TRBJ1-1; D is perhaps TRBD1 (6 bases). V was trimmed by 0 bases and J by 0 bases, leaving 15 bases between them. Germline-derived CDR1 and CDR2 are SGHRS and YFSETQ. The CDR3 is made up of 17 amino acids. For the CDR3, the DNA is TGCGCCAGCAGCTTGGTTCCCGGGACAACTATGAACACTGAAGCTTTCTTT. It codes for CASSLVPGTTMNTEAFF.

On this clone itself: Within the sample, other DNA sequences also encode this same CDR3. The CDR3 sequence is CASSTGQNTEAFF. CDR3 nucleotide sequence: TGTGCCAGTAGTACTGGACAGAACACTGAAGCTTTCTTT. The chain carries TRBV19 and TRBJ1-1; D possibly corresponds to TRBD1 (5 bases). The germline V and J ends were trimmed by 4 bases and 1 base, with 7 bases remaining between them. The CDR3 loop spans 13 amino acids. The germline V gene encodes CDR1 LNHDA and CDR2 SQIVND (reference sequence). The entire variable domain, with the rest obtained from reference TRBV19 and TRBJ1-1, is as follows: DGGITQSPKYLFRKEGQNVTLSCEQNLNHDAMYWYRQDPGQGLRLIYYSQIVNDFQKGDIAEGYSVSREKKESFPLTVTSAQKNPTAFYLCASSTGQNTEAFFGQGTRLTVV.

The chain is built from TRBV10-1 and TRBJ2-3, with TRBD2 matching over 7 bases. V gave up 2 bases and J gave up 4 bases; unmatched junction bases: 6. The CDR3 has 15 amino acids. CDR1 and CDR2 from the germline V gene are WNHNN and SYGVQD (reference sequence). This CDR3 is CASSEGGVRADTQYF. Written as DNA, the CDR3 is TGCGCCAGCAGTGAGGGGGGGGTAAGGGCAGATACGCAGTATTTT.

CDR3 in DNA: TGCGCCAGCAGCCAAGAATCTCCGCGGTACAATGAGCAGTTCTTC. Amino acids: CASSQESPRYNEQFF. The V call is TRBV4-1, the J call TRBJ2-1, with D hard to call. The CDR3 sequence is 15 residues long. CDR1 is MGHRA and CDR2 is YSYEKL in the germline V gene. Trimming left V 0 bases short and J 4 bases short, with 10 bases between.

The chain recombines TRBV5-6 with TRBJ2-2; 7 positions match TRBD1. The germline CDR1 and CDR2 sequences are SGHDT and YYEEEE. V lost 2 bases, J lost 3 bases, and 4 bases stayed unmatched. This CDR3 contains 15 residues. The CDR3 spells CASSFYRGYTGELFF. The CDR3, as DNA: TGTGCCAGCAGCTTTTACAGGGGTTACACCGGGGAGCTGTTTTTT.

This clone was found once. The chain recombines TRBV5-1 with TRBJ2-5, with D possibly TRBD2 on 6 matching bases. Germline values: CDR1 SGHRS, CDR2 YFSETQ. This CDR3 contains 15 residues. Deletions cut 3 bases from V and 1 base from J, with 13 bases between. Here the CDR3 reads CASSSGVGSQETQYF. The CDR3 bases are TGCGCCAGCAGCTCGGGAGTGGGGAGCCAAGAGACCCAGTACTTC. The full variable domain, its missing parts supplied by reference TRBV5-1 and TRBJ2-5, is KAGVTQTPRYLIKTRGQQVTLSCSPISGHRSVSWYQQTPGQGLQFLFEYFSETQRNKGNFPGRFSGRQFSNSRSEMNVSTLELGDSALYLCASSSGVGSQETQYFGPGTRLLVL.

V is TRBV18 and J is TRBJ2-7, with 7 bases aligning to TRBD1. The CDR3 contains 15 residues. V dropped 3 bases and J dropped 0; count of bases not matched to a gene: 5. The germline V gene encodes CDR1 KGHSH and CDR2 LQKENI. The CDR3 DNA is TGTGCCAGCTCACCTACGGACAGGAGCTCCTACGAGCAGTACTTC. It yields the protein CASSPTDRSSYEQYF.

About this clone: Lacking the conserved final phenylalanine or tryptophan, this CDR3 likely reflects a read error. The DNA is omitted, as the CDR3 cannot be located on it reliably, and the CDR3 follows TCRdb's listing. The J gene is TRBJ2-7, the V gene TRBV4-2; TRBD1 reflects the table's D call only, with no check against the DNA. Germline V gene data show CDR1 as LGHNA and CDR2 as YNFKEQ. Both ends counted, the CDR3 spans 13 residues. The CDR3: CASSLGTGGGLCS.

The chain employs TRBV5-6 and TRBJ2-3; TRBD1 agrees at 11 bases. Trimming cost V 4 bases and J 4 bases; bases outside gene matches: 8. This CDR3 region has 16 residues. Germline V gene lookup returns CDR1 SGHDT and CDR2 YYEEEE. The CDR3 sequence: CASSGRTGGWADTQYF. CDR3 bases: TGTGCCAGCAGCGGGAGGACAGGGGGCTGGGCAGATACGCAGTATTTT.

The chain links TRBV1 to TRBJ1-1; the table gives TRBD1 as D, unverified against the DNA. TRBV1 is a documented pseudogene. The CDR3 covers 16 residues. CDR3 DNA sequence: TGCACCAGCAGCCAAGGGGGCCTCACAGGGGGCACTGAAGCTTTCTTT. Amino acid sequence: CTSSQGGLTGGTEAFF.

V gene TRBV19 combines with J gene TRBJ1-2; the match to TRBD1 covers 9 bases. The germline V gene encodes CDR1 LNHDA and CDR2 SQIVND (reference sequence). Losses at the gene ends were 6 bases for V and 6 bases for J; bases not matched to a gene: 5. The CDR3 covers 13 residues. CDR3 amino acids: CASRDRGVNGYTF. The CDR3 DNA is TGTGCCAGTAGGGACAGGGGAGTTAATGGCTACACCTTC.

This chain uses TRBV13 with TRBJ1-4, with 8 bases fitting TRBD1. Looked up from germline, CDR1 is PRHDT and CDR2 is FYEKMQ (reference sequence). Losses at the gene ends were 0 bases for V and 2 bases for J; bases not matched to a gene: 5. This CDR3 contains 17 residues. The CDR3 DNA is TGTGCCAGCAGCTTAGGCCCAGACAGGGGCACTAATGAAAAACTGTTTTTT. It encodes CASSLGPDRGTNEKLFF.

This rearrangement joins TRBV6-5 to TRBJ1-5; TRBD1 aligns across 7 bases. Germline V gives CDR1 MNHEY, CDR2 SVGAGI. This CDR3 spans 14 amino acids. The ends lost 4 bases at V and 11 bases at J; junction bases unmatched: 11. The CDR3 DNA sequence: TGTGCCAGCAGTTCGGGACAGCGCAATTCAGCCCAGCATTTT. Protein: CASSSGQRNSAQHF.

This chain links TRBV5-1 with TRBJ1-4, with D possibly being TRBD1 (6 bases). Trimming cost V 0 bases and J 3 bases, with 12 bases left between them. Germline lookup yields CDR1 SGHRS and CDR2 YFSETQ. This CDR3 region has 16 residues. The CDR3 DNA reads TGCGCCAGCAGCTTGGTCGGGGGGGCACCTAATGAAAAACTGTTTTTT. This sequence encodes CASSLVGGAPNEKLFF.

The V call is TRBV3-1 (or the pseudogene TRBV3-2), the J call TRBJ2-3; unclear D gene. Trimming removed 3 bases from V and 0 bases from J, with 13 bases in between. Germline loops: CDR1 LGHDT, CDR2 YNNKEL (reference sequence). The CDR3 has 16 amino acids. The chain's CDR3 is CASSQQDLPSTDTQYF. In DNA, the CDR3 is TGTGCCAGCAGCCAGCAGGATTTACCTAGCACAGATACGCAGTATTTT.

This clone was counted once. The rearrangement uses TRBV18 and TRBJ1-5; D not resolved. The germline V and J ends were trimmed by 3 bases and 2 bases, with 11 bases remaining between them. This CDR3 has 15 residues. From germline, CDR1 is KGHSH and CDR2 LQKENI. The CDR3: CASSPGSAGNQPQHF. CDR3 bases: TGTGCCAGCTCACCTGGGTCAGCGGGCAATCAGCCCCAGCATTTT.

V is TRBV6-5 and J is TRBJ1-1; no definite D call. Germline V lookup: CDR1 MNHEY, CDR2 SVGAGI. V gave up 6 bases and J gave up 1 base, with 12 bases separating them. The CDR3 contains 14 residues. CDR3 residues: CASRAHRGNTEAFF. CDR3 in DNA: TGTGCCAGCAGAGCCCACCGGGGGAACACTGAAGCTTTCTTT.

The chain couples TRBV28 to TRBJ2-5; TRBD1 matches 9 bases. Germline V gene data show CDR1 as MDHEN and CDR2 as SYDVKM. After removal of 3 bases from V and 2 bases from J, the junction contained 7 bases not matched to a gene. The CDR3 is 16 residues long. Here the CDR3 DNA reads TGTGCCAGCAGTTTTCTAGACAGGGGGGTTCAAGAGACCCAGTACTTC. Its translation is CASSFLDRGVQETQYF.